The text below deals with one TCR beta chain. The antigen remains undetermined. This CDR3 is built from 13 residues. Trimming shortened V by 5 bases and J by 3 bases, and 10 bases separated the two germline ends. The germline gives CDR1 MNHEY, CDR2 SVGAGI. This sample was taken from a study of cytomegalovirus exposure and HLA in healthy donors. 13 Jbeta primers and 60 Vbeta primers were used for the PCR. Sequencing was performed with immunoSEQ multiplex PCR; in TCRdb, only in-frame clones are kept and a portion is missing. The table includes about 190,000 clones, 75% to 80% detected once. Overall study findings and caveats: Per a later analysis, HLA-associated TCR beta chains showed more clonal expansion than other, equally common TCR beta chains.

Though nominally healthy at sampling, donors likely had unrecorded immune exposures. This clonotype was sampled from a woman in her 30s in good health and CMV-seropositive. The V call is TRBV6-5, the J call TRBJ1-1; no clear D gene. The sequencing input was PBMCs. The DNA for the CDR3 is TGTGCCAGCAGTAGGAGGTGGGACACTGAAGCTTTCTTT. Protein sequence: CASSRRWDTEAFF.